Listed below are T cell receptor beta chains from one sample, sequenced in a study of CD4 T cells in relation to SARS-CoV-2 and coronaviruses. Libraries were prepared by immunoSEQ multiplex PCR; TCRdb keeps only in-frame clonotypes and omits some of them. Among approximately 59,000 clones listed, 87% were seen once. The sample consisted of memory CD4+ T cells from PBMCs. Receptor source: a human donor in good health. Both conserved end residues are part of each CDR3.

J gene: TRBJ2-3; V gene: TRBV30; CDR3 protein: CAWSVNSGSLDTQYF
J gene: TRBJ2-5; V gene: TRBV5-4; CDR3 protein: CASSQKTAEETQYF
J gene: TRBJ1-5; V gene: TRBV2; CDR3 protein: CASSETGGQSNQPQHF
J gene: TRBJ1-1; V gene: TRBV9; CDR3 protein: CASSPDSMNTEAFF
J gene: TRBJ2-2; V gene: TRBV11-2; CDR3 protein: CASSLRAPLATGELFF
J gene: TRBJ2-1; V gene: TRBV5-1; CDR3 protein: CASSSGLISSNEQFF
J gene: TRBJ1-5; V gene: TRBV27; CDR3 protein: CASSPGPQGAYQPQHF
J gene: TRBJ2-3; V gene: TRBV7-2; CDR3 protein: CASSRTDTQYF
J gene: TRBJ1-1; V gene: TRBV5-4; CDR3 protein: CASSLDPRGQGTEAFF
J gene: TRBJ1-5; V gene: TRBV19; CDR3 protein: CATLDRVNQPQHF
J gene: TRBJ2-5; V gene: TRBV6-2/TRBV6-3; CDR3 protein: CASSYRGLGETQYF
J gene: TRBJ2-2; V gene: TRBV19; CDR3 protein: CASSILAGPNTGELFF
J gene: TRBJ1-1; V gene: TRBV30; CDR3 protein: CACLRPDSEAFF
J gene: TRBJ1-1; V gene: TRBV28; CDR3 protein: CASSLVKGANTEAFF
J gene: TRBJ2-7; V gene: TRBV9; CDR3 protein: CASSADGSYYEQYF
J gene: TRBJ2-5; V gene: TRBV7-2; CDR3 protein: CASSLEQGTGETQYF
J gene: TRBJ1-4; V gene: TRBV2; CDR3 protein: CASSALGVDEKLFF
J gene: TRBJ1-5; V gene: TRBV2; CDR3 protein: CASSYFTGGAGNQPQHF
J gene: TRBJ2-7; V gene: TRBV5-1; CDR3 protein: CASRTGAAYEQYF
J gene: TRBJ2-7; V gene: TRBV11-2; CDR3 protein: CASSPRGLVAAYEQYF
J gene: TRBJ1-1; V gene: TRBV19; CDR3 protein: CASREDNRRTEAFF
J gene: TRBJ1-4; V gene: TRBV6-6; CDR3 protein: CASSPGTREEKLFF
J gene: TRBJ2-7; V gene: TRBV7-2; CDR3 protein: CASSTGTASYEQYF
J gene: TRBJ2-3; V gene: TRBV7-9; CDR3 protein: CASSLGSREGRQYF
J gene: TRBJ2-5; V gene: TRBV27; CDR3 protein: CASSFGRDGETQYF
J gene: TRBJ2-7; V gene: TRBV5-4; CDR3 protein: CASSWDGSYEQYF
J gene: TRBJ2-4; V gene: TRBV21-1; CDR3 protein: CASSCSTQYF
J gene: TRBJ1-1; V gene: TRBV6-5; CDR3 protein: CASSYSPARAEAFF
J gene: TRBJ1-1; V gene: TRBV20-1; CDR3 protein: CSASLQGPNTEAFF
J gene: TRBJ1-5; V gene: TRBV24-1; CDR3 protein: CASSGTGGKQPQHF
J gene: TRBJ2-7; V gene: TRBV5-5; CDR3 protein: CASSLAGSYEQYF